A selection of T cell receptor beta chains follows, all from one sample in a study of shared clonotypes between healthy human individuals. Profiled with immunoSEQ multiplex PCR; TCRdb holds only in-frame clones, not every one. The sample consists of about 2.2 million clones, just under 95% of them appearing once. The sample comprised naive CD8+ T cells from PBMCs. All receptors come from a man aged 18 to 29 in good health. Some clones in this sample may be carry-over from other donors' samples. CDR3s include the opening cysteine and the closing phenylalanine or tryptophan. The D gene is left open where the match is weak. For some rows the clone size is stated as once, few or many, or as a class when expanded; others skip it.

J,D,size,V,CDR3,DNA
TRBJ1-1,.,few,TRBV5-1,CASSLAPRQMNTEAFF,TGCGCCAGCAGCTTGGCCCCCAGGCAAATGAACACTGAAGCTTTCTTT
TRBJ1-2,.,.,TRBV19,CASTLGSSAANYGYTF,TGTGCCAGTACCCTAGGATCATCGGCAGCTAACTATGGCTACACCTTC
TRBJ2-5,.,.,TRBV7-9,CASSLTRTVREETQYF,TGTGCCAGCAGCCTTACCCGGACAGTCCGGGAAGAGACCCAGTACTTC
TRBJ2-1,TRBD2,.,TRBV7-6,CASSTETGGRSEQFF,TGTGCCAGCAGCACCGAGACCGGCGGGAGGAGTGAGCAGTTCTTC
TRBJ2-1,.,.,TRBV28,CASSLTGADTYNEQFF,TGTGCCAGCAGTTTAACGGGAGCCGACACTTACAATGAGCAGTTCTTC
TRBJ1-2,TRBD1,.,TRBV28,CASSFTGGLYDYGYTF,TGTGCCAGCAGTTTCACAGGGGGCTTATATGACTATGGCTACACCTTC
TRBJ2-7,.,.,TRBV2,CASSEITGLISYEQYF,TGTGCCAGCAGTGAAATAACCGGCCTAATCTCCTACGAGCAGTACTTC
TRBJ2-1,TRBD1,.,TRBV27,CASSPGTGEIRSYNEQFF,TGTGCCAGCAGCCCCGGGACAGGGGAAATAAGGTCCTACAATGAGCAGTTCTTC
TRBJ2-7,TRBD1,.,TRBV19,CASSIDLGTAYEQYF,TGTGCCAGTAGTATAGATCTTGGGACAGCCTACGAGCAGTACTTC
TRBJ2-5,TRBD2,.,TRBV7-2,CASSFPGGRETQYF,TGTGCCAGCAGCTTTCCGGGGGGGAGAGAGACCCAGTACTTC
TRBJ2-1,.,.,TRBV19,CASSIDTRTSYNEQFF,TGTGCCAGTAGTATAGATACCCGAACTTCGTACAATGAGCAGTTCTTC
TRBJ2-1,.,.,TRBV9,CASSVGAYNEQFF,TGTGCCAGCAGCGTAGGAGCCTACAATGAGCAGTTCTTC
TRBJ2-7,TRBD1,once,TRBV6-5,CASSSPGGYYEQYF,TGTGCCAGCAGTTCCCCAGGGGGCTACTACGAGCAGTACTTC
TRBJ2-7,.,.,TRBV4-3,CASSQGTSGDYEQYF,TGCGCCAGCAGCCAGGGAACCAGTGGAGACTACGAGCAGTACTTC
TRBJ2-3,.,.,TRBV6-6,CASSTRRGPSTDTQYF,TGTGCCAGCAGTACACGGAGGGGGCCGAGCACAGATACGCAGTATTTT
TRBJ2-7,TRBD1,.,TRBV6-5,CASHMDRGYEQYF,TGTGCCAGCCACATGGACAGGGGGTACGAGCAGTACTTC
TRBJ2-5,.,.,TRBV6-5,CASRGGLQETQYF,TGTGCCAGCAGGGGGGGGCTTCAAGAGACCCAGTACTTC
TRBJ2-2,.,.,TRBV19,CAGRSDFTAGELFF,TGTGCCGGACGCTCGGACTTTACCGCCGGGGAGCTGTTTTTT
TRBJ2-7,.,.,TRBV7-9,CASHSGSSYEQYF,TGTGCCAGCCACTCCGGGAGCTCCTACGAGCAGTACTTC
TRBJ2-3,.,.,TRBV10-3,CAISESGGGTDTQYF,TGTGCCATCAGTGAGTCAGGGGGTGGGACAGATACGCAGTATTTT
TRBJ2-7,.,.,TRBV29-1,CSVEYGSSYEQYF,TGCAGCGTTGAATATGGGAGCTCCTACGAGCAGTACTTC